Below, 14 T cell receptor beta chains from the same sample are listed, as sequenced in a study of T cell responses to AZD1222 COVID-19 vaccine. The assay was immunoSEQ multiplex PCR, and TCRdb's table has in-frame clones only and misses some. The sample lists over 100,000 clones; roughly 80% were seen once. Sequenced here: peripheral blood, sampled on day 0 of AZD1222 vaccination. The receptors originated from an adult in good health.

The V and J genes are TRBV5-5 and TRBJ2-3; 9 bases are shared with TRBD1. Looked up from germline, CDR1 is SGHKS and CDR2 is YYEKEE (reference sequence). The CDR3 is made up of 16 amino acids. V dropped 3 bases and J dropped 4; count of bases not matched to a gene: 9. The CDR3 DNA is TGTGCCAGCAGCTCAACCGGGACAGGGTTCCCAGATACGCAGTATTTT. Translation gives CASSSTGTGFPDTQYF.

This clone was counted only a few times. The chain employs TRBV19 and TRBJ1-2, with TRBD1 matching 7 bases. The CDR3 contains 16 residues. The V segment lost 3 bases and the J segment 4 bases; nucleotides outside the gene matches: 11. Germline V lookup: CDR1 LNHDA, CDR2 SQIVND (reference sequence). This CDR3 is CASSIPPRQGGYGYTF. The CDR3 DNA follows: TGTGCCAGTAGTATCCCGCCTCGACAGGGAGGCTATGGCTACACCTTC.

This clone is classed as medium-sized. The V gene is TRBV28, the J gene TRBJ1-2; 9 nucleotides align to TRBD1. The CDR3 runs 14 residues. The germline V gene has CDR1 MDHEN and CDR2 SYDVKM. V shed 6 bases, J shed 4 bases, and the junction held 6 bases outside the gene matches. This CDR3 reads CASRGTGRGYGYTF. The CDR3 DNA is TGTGCCAGCAGGGGGACAGGGCGAGGCTATGGCTACACCTTC.

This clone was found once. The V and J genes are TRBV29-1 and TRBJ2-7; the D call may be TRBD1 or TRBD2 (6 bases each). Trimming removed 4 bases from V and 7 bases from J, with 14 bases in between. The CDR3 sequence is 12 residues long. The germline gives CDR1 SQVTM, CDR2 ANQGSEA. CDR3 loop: CSVGLGGGEQYF. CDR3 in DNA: TGCAGCGTTGGATTAGGAGGGGGGGAGCAGTACTTC.

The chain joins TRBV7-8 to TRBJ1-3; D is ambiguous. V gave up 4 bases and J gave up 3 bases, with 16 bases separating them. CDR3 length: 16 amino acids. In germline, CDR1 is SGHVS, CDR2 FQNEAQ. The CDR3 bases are TGTGCCAGCAGCTCCCGCCGCGGGTTCAATGGAAACACCATATATTTT. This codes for CASSSRRGFNGNTIYF.

In DNA form, the CDR3 reads TGTGCCAGCAGCCTGCTGGCGGGAGGGCTACCCGGTGGGGCTTTCTTT. It translates to CASSLLAGGLPGGAFF. The gene calls are TRBV3-1 (or the pseudogene TRBV3-2) and TRBJ1-1; D not certain. Trimming cost V 4 bases and J 11 bases, with 26 bases left between them. This CDR3 is built from 16 residues. CDR1 is LGHDT and CDR2 is YNNKEL in the germline V gene (reference sequence).

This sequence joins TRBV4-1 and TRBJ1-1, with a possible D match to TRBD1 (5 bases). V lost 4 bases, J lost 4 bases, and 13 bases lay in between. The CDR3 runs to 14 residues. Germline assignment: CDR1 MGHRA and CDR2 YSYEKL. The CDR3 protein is CASSREQGFTEAFF. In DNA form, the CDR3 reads TGCGCCAGCAGCCGAGAGCAGGGATTCACTGAAGCTTTCTTT.

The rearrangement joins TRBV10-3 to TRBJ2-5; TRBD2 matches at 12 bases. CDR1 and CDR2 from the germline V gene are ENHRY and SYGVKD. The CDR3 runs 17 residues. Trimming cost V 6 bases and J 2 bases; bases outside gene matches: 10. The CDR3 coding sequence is TGTGCCATCAGAAAGCAGGGGACTAGCGGGTTACAAGAGACCCAGTACTTC. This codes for CAIRKQGTSGLQETQYF.

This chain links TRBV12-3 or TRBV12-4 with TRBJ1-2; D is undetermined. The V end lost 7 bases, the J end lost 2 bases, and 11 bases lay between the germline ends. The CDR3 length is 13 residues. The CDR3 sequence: CASTYDNNYGYTF. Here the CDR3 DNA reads TGTGCCAGCACTTACGACAACAACTATGGCTACACCTTC.

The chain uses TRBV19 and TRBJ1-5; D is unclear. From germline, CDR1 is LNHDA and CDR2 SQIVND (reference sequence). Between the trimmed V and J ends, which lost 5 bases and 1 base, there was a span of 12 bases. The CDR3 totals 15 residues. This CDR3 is CASSGGVSSNQPQHF. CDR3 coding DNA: TGTGCCAGTAGTGGCGGGGTTTCAAGCAATCAGCCCCAGCATTTT.

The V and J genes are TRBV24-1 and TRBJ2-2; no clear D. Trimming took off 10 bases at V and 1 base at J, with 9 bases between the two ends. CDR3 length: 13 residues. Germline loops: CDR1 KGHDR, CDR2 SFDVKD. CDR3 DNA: TGTGCCACTGCTCAGGTGAACACCGGGGAGCTGTTTTTT. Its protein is CATAQVNTGELFF.

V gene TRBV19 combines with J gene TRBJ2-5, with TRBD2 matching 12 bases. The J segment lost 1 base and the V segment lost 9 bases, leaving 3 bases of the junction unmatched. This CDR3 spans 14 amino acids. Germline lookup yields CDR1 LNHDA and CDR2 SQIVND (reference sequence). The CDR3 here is CASRTSGAQETQYF. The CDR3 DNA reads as TGTGCCAGCAGGACTAGCGGGGCCCAAGAGACCCAGTACTTC.

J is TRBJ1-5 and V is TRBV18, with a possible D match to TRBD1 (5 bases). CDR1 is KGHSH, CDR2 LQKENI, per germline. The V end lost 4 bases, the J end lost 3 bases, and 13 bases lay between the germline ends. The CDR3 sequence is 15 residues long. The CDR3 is CASSRDSGFNQPQHF. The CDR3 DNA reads TGTGCCAGCTCACGGGACTCGGGGTTCAATCAGCCCCAGCATTTT.

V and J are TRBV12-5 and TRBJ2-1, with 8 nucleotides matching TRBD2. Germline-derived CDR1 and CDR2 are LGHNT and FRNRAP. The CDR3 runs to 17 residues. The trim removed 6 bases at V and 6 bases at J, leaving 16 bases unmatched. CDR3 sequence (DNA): TGTGCTAGTGGACCATCGGGGGGGCCTATTTCTTTCAATGAGCAGTTCTTC. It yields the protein CASGPSGGPISFNEQFF.